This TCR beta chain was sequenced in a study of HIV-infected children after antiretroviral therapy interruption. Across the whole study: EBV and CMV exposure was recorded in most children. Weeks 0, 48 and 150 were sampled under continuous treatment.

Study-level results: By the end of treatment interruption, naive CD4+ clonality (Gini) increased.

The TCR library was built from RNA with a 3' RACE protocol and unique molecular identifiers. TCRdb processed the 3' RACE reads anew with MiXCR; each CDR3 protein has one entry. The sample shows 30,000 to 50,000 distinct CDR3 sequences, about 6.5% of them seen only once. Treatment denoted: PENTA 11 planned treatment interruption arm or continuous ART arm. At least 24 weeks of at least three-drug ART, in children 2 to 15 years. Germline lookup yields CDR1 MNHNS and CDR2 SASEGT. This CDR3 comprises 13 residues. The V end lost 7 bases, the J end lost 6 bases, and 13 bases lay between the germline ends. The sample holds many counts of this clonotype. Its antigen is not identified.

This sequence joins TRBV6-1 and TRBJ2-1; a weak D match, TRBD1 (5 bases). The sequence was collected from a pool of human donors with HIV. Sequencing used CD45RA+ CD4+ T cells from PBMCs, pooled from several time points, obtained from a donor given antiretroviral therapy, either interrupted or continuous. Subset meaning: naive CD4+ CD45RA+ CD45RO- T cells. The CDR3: CASTVTAFNEQFF. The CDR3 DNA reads TGTGCCAGCACTGTGACAGCCTTCAATGAGCAGTTCTTC.